The entry below describes one TCR beta chain. These data belong to a study of T-cell memory formation after mild COVID-19. TCRdb processed the 5' RACE reads anew with MiXCR; each CDR3 protein has one entry. The sample lists 250,000 to 300,000 distinct CDR3 sequences, around 15% seen once, with more than 20% in the top ten. The trim removed 6 bases at V and 0 bases at J, leaving 6 bases unmatched. The CDR3 runs to 15 residues. The material sequenced was PBMCs or a T cell subset sorted from them (not recorded which). This TCR came from a man between 18 and 35 years old who had mild COVID-19 (a few samples of this study predate the infection). Cell type and time point are not known. The V and J genes are TRBV12-3 or TRBV12-4 and TRBJ2-3, with TRBD2 matching 7 bases. DNA of the CDR3: TGTGCCAGCAGCACTAGCGTATCTAGCACAGATACGCAGTATTTT. Protein sequence: CASSTSVSSTDTQYF.